The 30 T cell receptor beta chains presented below share a single source sample, sequenced in a study of OX40 agonist ivuxolimab in advanced cancers. Clones were read by immunoSEQ multiplex PCR, and TCRdb kept only the in-frame ones, dropping some. The sample lists around 100,000 clones, around 90% occurring once. Specimen: CD4+ or CD8+ T cells sorted from blood, collected in a trial of the OX40 agonist ivuxolimab. The receptor set was obtained from an adult with an advanced solid tumor such as melanoma, head and neck, liver or kidney cancer.

The CDR3 loop is CAISPATGELFF. The DNA of the CDR3 is TGTGCCATCAGTCCCGCTACCGGGGAGCTGTTTTTT. This chain uses TRBV10-3 with TRBJ2-2, with D unclear. The V gene's germline CDR1 is ENHRY and CDR2 SYGVKD. The CDR3 is 12 amino acids. Trimming took off 5 bases at V and 5 bases at J, with 6 bases between the two ends.

This clone was detected only a few times. This CDR3 is CASRVAGGYEQYF. For the CDR3, the DNA is TGTGCCAGTAGAGTAGCGGGAGGCTACGAGCAGTACTTC. The gene calls are TRBV19 and TRBJ2-7; TRBD2 matches at 10 bases. CDR3 length: 13 amino acids. The junction had 2 bases not matched to a gene; V was cut back by 6 bases and J by 3 bases. Germline V lookup: CDR1 LNHDA, CDR2 SQIVND (reference sequence).

This chain uses TRBV6-1 with TRBJ1-2; 11 nucleotides line up with TRBD1. The CDR3 runs 15 residues. Per the germline V gene, CDR1 is MNHNS and CDR2 is SASEGT. The J segment lost 4 bases and the V segment lost 3 bases, leaving 4 bases of the junction unmatched. CDR3 sequence (DNA): TGTGCCAGCAGTGACGGGACAGGGGGAAGCTATGGCTACACCTTC. Translating gives CASSDGTGGSYGYTF.

This chain's CDR3 is CAISELIGGRSSYEQYF. CDR3 bases: TGTGCCATCAGTGAACTCATTGGGGGACGTTCCTCCTACGAGCAGTACTTC. The gene calls are TRBV10-3 and TRBJ2-7; D possibly matches TRBD1 or TRBD2 (5 bases each). This CDR3 has 17 amino acids. Trimming cost V 3 bases and J 0 bases, with 18 bases left between them. CDR1 is ENHRY and CDR2 is SYGVKD in the germline V gene.

J is TRBJ1-2 and V is TRBV2; D is perhaps TRBD1 (6 bases). The germline CDR1 and CDR2 sequences are SNHLY and FYNNEI. The CDR3 runs 14 residues. Trimming left V 8 bases short and J 5 bases short, with 18 bases between. The CDR3 is CASLQTEGGYGYTF. CDR3 coding DNA: TGTGCCAGCCTCCAGACAGAAGGGGGATATGGCTACACCTTC.

The chain uses TRBV19 and TRBJ2-3; D is ambiguous. The CDR3 is 14 residues long. The V gene lost 4 bases and the J gene lost 2 bases, with 10 bases spanning the gap. Germline-derived CDR1 and CDR2 are LNHDA and SQIVND (reference sequence). The CDR3 loop reads CASSKDPATDTQYF. The DNA of the CDR3 is TGTGCCAGTAGTAAAGACCCCGCCACAGATACGCAGTATTTT.

V gene TRBV5-4 combines with J gene TRBJ2-2; D perhaps matches TRBD1 (6 bases). V was trimmed by 4 bases and J by 10 bases, leaving 14 bases between them. Per germline, CDR1 SGHNT and CDR2 YYREEE (reference sequence). This CDR3 comprises 13 residues. As DNA, the CDR3 is TGTGCCAGCAGCGGGAGACAGGAATTGGAGCTGTTTTTT. Translation gives CASSGRQELELFF.

DNA of the CDR3: TGTGCCAGCAGCTTAGACGGACAGGCCTACAATGAGCAGTTCTTC. Translated: CASSLDGQAYNEQFF. The chain combines TRBV7-2 with TRBJ2-1, with 7 bases fitting TRBD1. Germline CDR1 and CDR2: SGHTA and FQGNSA. Trimming removed 1 base from V and 2 bases from J; junction bases left unmatched: 2. This CDR3 has 15 amino acids.

The sample holds a few counts of this clone. J is TRBJ2-2 and V is TRBV15; D ambiguous. Germline CDR1 is LNHNV and CDR2 is YYDKDF (reference sequence). The CDR3 has 13 amino acids. The ends were cut back, 9 bases at V and 1 base at J, with 9 bases in the middle. The CDR3 loop reads CATTFGNTGELFF. The CDR3 bases are TGTGCCACAACGTTTGGGAACACCGGGGAGCTGTTTTTT.

V and J are TRBV7-2 and TRBJ2-3, with 12 bases fitting TRBD2. This CDR3 has 15 residues. With V trimmed by 8 bases and J by 4 bases, 7 bases remained unmatched. CDR1 is SGHTA, CDR2 FQGNSA, per germline. CDR3 in DNA: TGTGCCAGCCGGAGACTAGCGGGAGCGGCAGATACGCAGTATTTT. Its translation: CASRRLAGAADTQYF.

The chain combines TRBV6-6 with TRBJ1-2, with D perhaps TRBD1 (6 bases). This CDR3 has 15 residues. The V end lost 6 bases, the J end lost 5 bases, and 19 bases lay between the germline ends. Looked up from germline, CDR1 is MNHNY and CDR2 is SVGAGI (reference sequence). The CDR3, as DNA: TGTGCCAGCAGATCAACAGGGTTCTTCCTTTATGGCTACACCTTC. Its protein is CASRSTGFFLYGYTF.

The chain employs TRBV13 and TRBJ2-7; no firm D call. The CDR3 has 13 residues. Germline lookup yields CDR1 PRHDT and CDR2 FYEKMQ (reference sequence). V lost 0 bases, J lost 6 bases, and 9 bases lay in between. Here the CDR3 reads CASSLGVGLEQYF. In DNA, the CDR3 is TGTGCCAGCAGCTTAGGAGTCGGCCTCGAGCAGTACTTC.

The genes are TRBV2 and TRBJ1-2; tentatively, D is TRBD1 (6 bases). The CDR3 spans 14 residues. The germline V gene has CDR1 SNHLY and CDR2 FYNNEI. With 6 bases removed from V and 7 bases from J, the gap between germline ends came to 18 bases. CDR3 region: CASSGSTGTGGYTF. For the CDR3, the DNA is TGTGCCAGCAGCGGCTCCACAGGGACGGGTGGCTACACCTTC.

This chain links TRBV4-1 with TRBJ2-5; D possibly corresponds to TRBD1 (6 bases). The CDR3 is 15 residues long. Per germline, CDR1 MGHRA and CDR2 YSYEKL. Trimming stripped 1 base from V and 2 bases from J, with 11 bases between. The CDR3 DNA follows: TGCGCCAGCAGCCAAGCCAGGGGCCAGCAAGAGACCCAGTACTTC. Translation: CASSQARGQQETQYF.

The chain joins TRBV5-1 to TRBJ1-4; D gene unclear. The CDR3 covers 13 residues. Trimming stripped 3 bases from V and 6 bases from J, with 9 bases between. Germline lookup yields CDR1 SGHRS and CDR2 YFSETQ. The CDR3 nucleotides read TGCGCCAGCAGCTCCCGGACGGATGAAAAACTGTTTTTT. It encodes CASSSRTDEKLFF.

This sequence joins TRBV18 and TRBJ1-1; D might be TRBD1 (5 bases). Trimming shortened V by 3 bases and J by 1 base, and 9 bases separated the two germline ends. Germline V gene lookup returns CDR1 KGHSH and CDR2 LQKENI. The CDR3 totals 14 residues. The CDR3 is CASSPRQTNTEAFF. The CDR3 DNA reads TGTGCCAGCTCACCCCGACAGACGAACACTGAAGCTTTCTTT.

V and J are TRBV2 and TRBJ2-1, with 14 nucleotides matching TRBD2. CDR3 length equals 15 residues. With V trimmed by 6 bases and J by 3 bases, 1 base remained unmatched. Germline CDR1 is SNHLY and CDR2 is FYNNEI. As DNA, the CDR3 is TGTGCCAGCAGAGGGACTAGCGGGAGCTACAATGAGCAGTTCTTC. This translates into CASRGTSGSYNEQFF.

The chain links TRBV28 to TRBJ2-1, with D perhaps assigned TRBD1 or TRBD2 (5 bases each). The CDR3 runs 16 residues. V lost 5 bases, J lost 0 bases, and 14 bases lay in between. Germline-derived CDR1 and CDR2 are MDHEN and SYDVKM. The CDR3 here is CASSTRGASSYNEQFF. As DNA, the CDR3 is TGTGCCAGCAGTACCCGAGGGGCCAGCTCCTACAATGAGCAGTTCTTC.

This sequence joins TRBV7-2 and TRBJ2-1; 8 bases are a match to TRBD2. The germline V gene has CDR1 SGHTA and CDR2 FQGNSA. The CDR3 spans 17 residues. Unmatched junction bases numbered 14, after V lost 5 bases and J lost 5 bases. CDR3 in amino acids: CASSRPGTGGGHNEQFF. The CDR3 DNA reads as TGTGCCAGCAGCCGTCCGGGGACGGGAGGGGGGCACAATGAGCAGTTCTTC.

This chain joins TRBV5-1 and TRBJ1-5; D is unclear. V was pared by 0 bases and J by 5 bases, with 12 bases between. Germline assignment: CDR1 SGHRS and CDR2 YFSETQ. This CDR3 has 15 amino acids. CDR3 protein: CASSLVVGPDQPQHF. The CDR3 nucleotides are TGCGCCAGCAGCTTGGTTGTTGGGCCGGATCAGCCCCAGCATTTT.

The CDR3 sequence: CASSEAGTGGYEQYF. Written as DNA, the CDR3 is TGTGCCAGCAGCGAAGCCGGGACAGGGGGCTACGAGCAGTACTTC. The chain combines TRBV5-5 with TRBJ2-7, with 11 bases identical to TRBD1. The CDR3 sequence is 15 residues long. Trimming took 4 bases from V and 3 from J; bases not matched to a gene: 6. Germline assignment: CDR1 SGHKS and CDR2 YYEKEE (reference sequence).

This chain connects TRBV6-6 to TRBJ2-7; 8 bases are shared with TRBD2. V was clipped by 5 bases and J by 3 bases; unmatched bases: 9. The germline V gene encodes CDR1 MNHNY and CDR2 SVGAGI (reference sequence). CDR3 length equals 15 residues. The CDR3 loop reads CASSKQAGGDYEQYF. The CDR3 DNA follows: TGTGCCAGCAGTAAGCAGGCGGGGGGAGACTACGAGCAGTACTTC.

CDR3 in amino acids: CASSKGAPNSGANVLTF. CDR3 DNA: TGTGCCAGTAGTAAGGGGGCCCCCAACTCTGGGGCCAACGTCCTGACTTTC. The chain recombines TRBV19 with TRBJ2-6; TRBD1 agrees at 7 bases. Germline CDR1 is LNHDA and CDR2 is SQIVND (reference sequence). The ends lost 4 bases at V and 0 bases at J; junction bases unmatched: 6. This CDR3 contains 17 residues.

The V gene is TRBV6-5, the J gene TRBJ1-4, with D possibly TRBD1 on 5 matching bases. Deletions cut 4 bases from V and 11 bases from J, with 8 bases between. Germline values: CDR1 MNHEY, CDR2 SVGAGI. The CDR3 covers 11 residues. CDR3 protein: CASSSGYKLFF. The CDR3 DNA sequence: TGTGCCAGCAGTTCAGGGTATAAACTGTTTTTT.

This chain links TRBV4-3 with TRBJ2-3; no definite D call. Germline assignment: CDR1 LGHNA and CDR2 YSLEER. The CDR3 has 17 amino acids. V was pared by 3 bases and J by 0 bases, with 16 bases between. The CDR3 sequence: CASSQETGPLSTDTQYF. The DNA for the CDR3 is TGCGCCAGCAGCCAGGAGACTGGTCCTCTTAGCACAGATACGCAGTATTTT.

The V and J genes are TRBV2 and TRBJ2-7, with a tentative D call TRBD1 (5 bases). In germline, CDR1 is SNHLY, CDR2 FYNNEI. The CDR3 is 13 amino acids. The V end lost 6 bases, the J end lost 3 bases, and 12 bases lay between the germline ends. DNA of the CDR3: TGTGCCAGCAGCAAAAGTACAGGCTACGAGCAGTACTTC. Amino acids: CASSKSTGYEQYF.

The V call is TRBV7-2, the J call TRBJ2-5, with no clear D. The CDR3 sequence is 14 residues long. Trimming removed 2 bases at V and 1 base at J, with 8 bases between. Germline lookup yields CDR1 SGHTA and CDR2 FQGNSA. DNA of the CDR3: TGTGCCAGCAGCTTATGGGTGTCCCAAGAGACCCAGTACTTC. Encoded protein: CASSLWVSQETQYF.

J is TRBJ1-2 and V is TRBV5-5; TRBD1 might be the D (5 bases). Germline loops: CDR1 SGHKS, CDR2 YYEKEE (reference sequence). This CDR3 is built from 14 residues. V shed 4 bases and J shed 8 bases, with 18 bases lying between them. In nucleotides, the CDR3 is TGTGCCAGCAGCCAAACTACAGGCTTCGGAGGCTACACCTTC. Amino acid sequence: CASSQTTGFGGYTF.

This chain uses TRBV5-1 with TRBJ2-5; maybe TRBD1 (6 bases). V was shortened by 0 bases and J by 2 bases, with 8 bases between the two germline ends. Germline loops: CDR1 SGHRS, CDR2 YFSETQ. The CDR3 spans 14 residues. The CDR3 nucleotides read TGCGCCAGCAGCTTGGGAGGGGGACAAGAGACCCAGTACTTC. It yields the protein CASSLGGGQETQYF.

This clone was detected only once. The chain carries TRBV5-1 and TRBJ2-2; D unclear. The germline gives CDR1 SGHRS, CDR2 YFSETQ. This CDR3 contains 15 residues. The V end lost 4 bases, the J end lost 4 bases, and 14 bases lay between the germline ends. The CDR3 spells CASSPDPKGTGELFF. The CDR3 DNA sequence: TGCGCCAGCAGCCCCGACCCCAAGGGCACCGGGGAGCTGTTTTTT.